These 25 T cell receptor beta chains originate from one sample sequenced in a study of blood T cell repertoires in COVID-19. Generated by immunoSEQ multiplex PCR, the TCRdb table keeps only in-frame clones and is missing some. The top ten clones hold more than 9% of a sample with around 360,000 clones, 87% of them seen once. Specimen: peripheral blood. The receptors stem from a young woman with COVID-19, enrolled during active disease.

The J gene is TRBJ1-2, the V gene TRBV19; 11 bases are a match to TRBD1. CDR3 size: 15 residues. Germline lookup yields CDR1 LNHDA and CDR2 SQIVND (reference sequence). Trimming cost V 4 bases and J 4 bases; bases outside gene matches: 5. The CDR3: CASSRTGGYGYGYTF. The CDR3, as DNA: TGTGCCAGTAGTAGGACAGGGGGCTACGGCTATGGCTACACCTTC.

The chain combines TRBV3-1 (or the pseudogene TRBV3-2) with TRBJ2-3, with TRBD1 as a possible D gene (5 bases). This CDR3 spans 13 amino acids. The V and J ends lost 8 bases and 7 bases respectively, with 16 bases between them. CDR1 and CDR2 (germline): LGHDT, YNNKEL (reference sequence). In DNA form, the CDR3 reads TGTGCCAGCGTGGACACCCGCGTCAATACGCAGTATTTT. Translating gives CASVDTRVNTQYF.

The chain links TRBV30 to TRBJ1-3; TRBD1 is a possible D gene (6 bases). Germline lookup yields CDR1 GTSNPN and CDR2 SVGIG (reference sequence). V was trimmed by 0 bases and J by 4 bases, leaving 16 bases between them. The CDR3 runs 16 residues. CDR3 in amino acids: CAWSVPPQGIGNTIYF. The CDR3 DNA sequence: TGTGCCTGGAGTGTACCTCCCCAGGGGATCGGAAACACCATATATTTT.

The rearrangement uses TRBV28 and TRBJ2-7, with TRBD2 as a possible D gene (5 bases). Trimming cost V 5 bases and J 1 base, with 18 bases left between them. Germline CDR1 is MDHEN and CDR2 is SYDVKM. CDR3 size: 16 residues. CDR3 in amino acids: CASSHPRATSSYEQYF. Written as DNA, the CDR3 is TGTGCCAGCAGTCACCCGAGGGCAACTTCTTCCTACGAGCAGTACTTC.

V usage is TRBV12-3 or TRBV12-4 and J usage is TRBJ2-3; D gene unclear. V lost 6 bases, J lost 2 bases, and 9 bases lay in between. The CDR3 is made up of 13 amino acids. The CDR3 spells CASSSLSTDTQYF. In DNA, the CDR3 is TGTGCCAGCAGCTCCCTTTCCACAGATACGCAGTATTTT.

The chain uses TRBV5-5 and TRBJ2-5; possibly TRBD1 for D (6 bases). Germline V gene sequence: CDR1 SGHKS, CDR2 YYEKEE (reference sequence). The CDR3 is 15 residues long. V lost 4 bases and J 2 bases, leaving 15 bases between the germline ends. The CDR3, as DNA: TGTGCCAGCAGCCCCATGGACAGTTGGCAAGAGACCCAGTACTTC. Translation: CASSPMDSWQETQYF.

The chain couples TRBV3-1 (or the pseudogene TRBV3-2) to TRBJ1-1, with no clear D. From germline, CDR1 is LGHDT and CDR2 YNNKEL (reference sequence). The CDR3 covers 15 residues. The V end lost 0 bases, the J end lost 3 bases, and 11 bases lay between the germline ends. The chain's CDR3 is CASSQDDPGDTEAFF. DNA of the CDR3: TGTGCCAGCAGCCAAGATGATCCGGGTGACACTGAAGCTTTCTTT.

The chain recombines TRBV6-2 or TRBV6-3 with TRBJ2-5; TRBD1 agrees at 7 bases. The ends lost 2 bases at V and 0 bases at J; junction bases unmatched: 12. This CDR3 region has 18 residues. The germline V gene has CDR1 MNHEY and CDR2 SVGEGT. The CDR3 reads CASSYTDPGQTNQETQYF. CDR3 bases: TGTGCCAGCAGTTACACCGACCCGGGACAGACGAACCAAGAGACCCAGTACTTC.

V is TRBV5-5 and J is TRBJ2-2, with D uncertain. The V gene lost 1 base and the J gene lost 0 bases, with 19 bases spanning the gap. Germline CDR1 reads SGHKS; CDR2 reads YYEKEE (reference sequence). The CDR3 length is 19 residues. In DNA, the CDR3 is TGTGCCAGCAGCTTGACGGCCTGGCGCTTGGGCGCGAACACCGGGGAGCTGTTTTTT. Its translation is CASSLTAWRLGANTGELFF.

CDR3 DNA: TGTGCCAGCAGCTTAGCCCCAGGGGGGCACTCTGGGGCCAACGTCCTGACTTTC. Its protein product is CASSLAPGGHSGANVLTF. The V gene is TRBV11-1, the J gene TRBJ2-6, with D possibly being TRBD1 (7 bases). The CDR3 length is 18 residues. CDR1 is SGHAT, CDR2 FQDESV, per germline (reference sequence). With 0 bases removed from V and 0 bases from J, the gap between germline ends came to 12 bases. The full variable domain, its missing parts supplied by reference TRBV11-1 and TRBJ2-6, is EAEVAQSPRYKITEKSQAVAFWCDPISGHATLYWYRQILGQGPELLVQFQDESVVDDSQLPKDRFSAERLKGVDSTLKIQPAELGDSAMYLCASSLAPGGHSGANVLTFGAGSRLTVL.

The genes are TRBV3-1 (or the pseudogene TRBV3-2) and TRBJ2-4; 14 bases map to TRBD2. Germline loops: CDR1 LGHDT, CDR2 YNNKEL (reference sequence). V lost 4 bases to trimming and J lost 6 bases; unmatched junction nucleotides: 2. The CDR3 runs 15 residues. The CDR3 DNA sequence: TGTGCCAGCAGCCCGGGACTAGCGGGAGTAAACATTCAGTACTTC. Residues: CASSPGLAGVNIQYF.

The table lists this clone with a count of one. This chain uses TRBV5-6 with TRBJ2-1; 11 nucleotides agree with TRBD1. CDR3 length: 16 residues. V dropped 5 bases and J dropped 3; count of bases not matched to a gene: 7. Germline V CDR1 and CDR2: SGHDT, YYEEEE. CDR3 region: CASSLPGTGGYNEQFF. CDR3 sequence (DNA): TGTGCCAGCAGTCTTCCCGGGACAGGGGGCTACAATGAGCAGTTCTTC.

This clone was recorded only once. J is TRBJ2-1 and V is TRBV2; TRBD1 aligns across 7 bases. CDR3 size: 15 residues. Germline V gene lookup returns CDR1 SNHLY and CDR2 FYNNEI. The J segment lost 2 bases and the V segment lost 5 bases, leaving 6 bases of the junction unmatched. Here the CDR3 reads CASSKNRGAYNEQFF. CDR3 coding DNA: TGTGCCAGCAGTAAGAACAGGGGAGCCTACAATGAGCAGTTCTTC.

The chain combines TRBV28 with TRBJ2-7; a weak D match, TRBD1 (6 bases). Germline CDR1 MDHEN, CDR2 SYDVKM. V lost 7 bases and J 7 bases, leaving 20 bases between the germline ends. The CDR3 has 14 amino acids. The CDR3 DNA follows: TGTGCCAGCATCGCAGGGGTAGGGACGGATGAGCAGTACTTC. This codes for CASIAGVGTDEQYF.

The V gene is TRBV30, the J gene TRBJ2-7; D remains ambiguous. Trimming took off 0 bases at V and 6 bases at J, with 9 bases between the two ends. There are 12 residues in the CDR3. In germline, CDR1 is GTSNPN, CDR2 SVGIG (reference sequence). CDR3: CAWSVPPGEQYF. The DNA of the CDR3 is TGTGCCTGGAGTGTACCCCCCGGCGAGCAGTACTTC.

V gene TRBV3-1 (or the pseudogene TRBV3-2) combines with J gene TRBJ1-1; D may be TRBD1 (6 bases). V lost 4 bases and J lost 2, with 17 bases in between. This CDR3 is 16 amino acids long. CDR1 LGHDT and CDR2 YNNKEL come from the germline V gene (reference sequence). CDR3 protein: CASSPRQVSFNTEAFF. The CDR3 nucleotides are TGTGCCAGCAGCCCCCGACAGGTCTCTTTTAACACTGAAGCTTTCTTT.

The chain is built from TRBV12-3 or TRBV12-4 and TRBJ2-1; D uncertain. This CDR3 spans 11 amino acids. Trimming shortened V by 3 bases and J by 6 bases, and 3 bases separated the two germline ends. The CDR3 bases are TGTGCCAGCAGTTTCGGCAATGAGCAGTTCTTC. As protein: CASSFGNEQFF.

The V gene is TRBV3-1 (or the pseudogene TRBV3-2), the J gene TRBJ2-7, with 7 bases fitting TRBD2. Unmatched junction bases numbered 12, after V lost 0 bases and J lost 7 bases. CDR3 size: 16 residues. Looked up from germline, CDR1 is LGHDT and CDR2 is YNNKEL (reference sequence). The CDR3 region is CASSQEHSGGGKEQYF. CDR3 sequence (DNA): TGTGCCAGCAGCCAAGAGCATTCGGGAGGTGGGAAGGAGCAGTACTTC.

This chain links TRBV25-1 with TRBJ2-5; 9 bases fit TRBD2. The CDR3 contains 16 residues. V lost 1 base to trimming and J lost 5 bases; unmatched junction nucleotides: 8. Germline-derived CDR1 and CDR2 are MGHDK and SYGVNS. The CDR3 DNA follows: TGTGCCAGCAGTGAATGGGGTAGCGGGAGCGGGGAGACCCAGTACTTC. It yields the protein CASSEWGSGSGETQYF.

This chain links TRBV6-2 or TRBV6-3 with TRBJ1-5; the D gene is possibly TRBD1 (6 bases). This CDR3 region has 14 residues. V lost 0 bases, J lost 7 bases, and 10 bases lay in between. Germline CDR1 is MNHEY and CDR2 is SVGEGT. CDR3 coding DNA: TGTGCCAGCAGTTACTCGAGGGGGGGACAGCCCCAGCATTTT. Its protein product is CASSYSRGGQPQHF.

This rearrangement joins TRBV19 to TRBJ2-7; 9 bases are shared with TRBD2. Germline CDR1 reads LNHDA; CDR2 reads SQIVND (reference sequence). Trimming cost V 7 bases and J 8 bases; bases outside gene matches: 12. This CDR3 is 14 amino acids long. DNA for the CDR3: TGTGCCAGTACAGCGGGAGGTCCGCCCTGGAAGCAGTACTTC. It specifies CASTAGGPPWKQYF.

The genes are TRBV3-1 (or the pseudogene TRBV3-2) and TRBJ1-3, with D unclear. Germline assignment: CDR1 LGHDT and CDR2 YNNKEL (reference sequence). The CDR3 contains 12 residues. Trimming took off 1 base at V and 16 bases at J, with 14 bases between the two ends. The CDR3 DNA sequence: TGTGCCAGCAGCCAAGGGGAGGGCATGAGGTATTTT. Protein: CASSQGEGMRYF.

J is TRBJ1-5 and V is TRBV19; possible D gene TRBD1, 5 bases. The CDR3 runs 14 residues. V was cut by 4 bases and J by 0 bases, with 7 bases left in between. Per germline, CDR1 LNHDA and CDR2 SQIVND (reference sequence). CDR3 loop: CASSTGNSNQPQHF. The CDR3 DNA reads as TGTGCCAGTAGTACAGGGAATAGCAATCAGCCCCAGCATTTT.

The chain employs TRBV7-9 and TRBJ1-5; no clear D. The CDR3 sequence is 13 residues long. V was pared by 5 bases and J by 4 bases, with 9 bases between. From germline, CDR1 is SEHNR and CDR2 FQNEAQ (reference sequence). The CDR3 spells CASSQSGNQPQHF. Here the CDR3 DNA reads TGTGCCAGCAGCCAGTCGGGTAATCAGCCCCAGCATTTT.

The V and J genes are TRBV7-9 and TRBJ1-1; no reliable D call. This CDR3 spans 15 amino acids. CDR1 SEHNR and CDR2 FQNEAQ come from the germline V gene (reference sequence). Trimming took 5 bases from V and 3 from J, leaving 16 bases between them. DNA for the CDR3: TGTGCCAGCAGCCTCGACGGATTCGGAGACACTGAAGCTTTCTTT. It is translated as CASSLDGFGDTEAFF.